These T cell receptor beta chains were read from a single sample in a study of naive and memory T cell subsets. TCRdb fed the 5' RACE reads into MiXCR, producing one record per CDR3 protein. This sample carries some 60,000 distinct CDR3 sequences, roughly 8.1% of them seen once, and the ten largest clones take 15% to 20%. The receptors stem from a female donor in good health. The CDR3 runs from the conserved cysteine through the conserved F or W. The D gene is left open where the match is weak. Expanded clones are given a class, and other clones once, few, many or no size at all.

D | J | V | size | DNA | CDR3
- | TRBJ1-1 | TRBV3-1 | few | TGTGCCAGCAGCCACGGGACTATGAACACTGAAGCTTTCTTT | CASSHGTMNTEAFF
- | TRBJ2-1 | TRBV6-1 | few | TGTGCCAGCACCCCGAACCTTAACAATGAGCAGTTCTTC | CASTPNLNNEQFF
- | TRBJ2-1 | TRBV27 | many | TGTGCCAGCAGTTTAGCCGGGTGGTATGAGCAGTTCTTC | CASSLAGWYEQFF
- | TRBJ1-2 | TRBV5-4 | many | TGTGCCAGCAGCTTGGGACAGGAGGTCGGCTACACCTTC | CASSLGQEVGYTF
- | TRBJ1-6 | TRBV5-4 | few | TGTGCCAGCAGCTTGGGTTCTACGCAAGGGTCACCCCTCCACTTT | CASSLGSTQGSPLHF
TRBD2 | TRBJ2-7 | TRBV27 | once | TGTGCCAGCAGTATAGGACTAGCGGGAGGGGGGTACGAGCAGTACTTC | CASSIGLAGGGYEQYF
TRBD2 | TRBJ2-3 | TRBV24-1 | - | TGTGCCACCAGTGATTGGAGAGGGACTAGCCCAGATACGCAGTATTTT | CATSDWRGTSPDTQYF
- | TRBJ1-1 | TRBV29-1 | many | TGCAGCGCAAAACACGCAGAAATGAACACTGAAGCTTTCTTT | CSAKHAEMNTEAFF
- | TRBJ2-2 | TRBV5-1 | few | TGCGCCAGCAGCGAAACCCGACTAGGGGGGGCCGGGGAGCTGTTTTTT | CASSETRLGGAGELFF
- | TRBJ2-7 | TRBV2 | - | TGTGCCAGCAGTGACGGCCACTTCTACGAGCAGTACTTC | CASSDGHFYEQYF
- | TRBJ1-5 | TRBV12-3/TRBV12-4 | - | TGTGCCAGCACTGTGGACAATCAGCCCCAGCATTTT | CASTVDNQPQHF
TRBD1 | TRBJ2-5 | TRBV5-1 | - | TGCGCCAGCAGACCGGGACAGCTCCAAGAGACCCAGTACTTC | CASRPGQLQETQYF
TRBD1 | TRBJ1-5 | TRBV20-1 | many | TGCAGTGCCGTATCCGGGACAGGGGGCCGCCAGCCCCAGCATTTT | CSAVSGTGGRQPQHF
TRBD2 | TRBJ2-2 | TRBV5-4 | - | TGTGCCAGCAGCCCCTTAGCGGGAGCGGACACCGGGGAGCTGTTTTTT | CASSPLAGADTGELFF
- | TRBJ1-6 | TRBV10-3 | - | TGTGCCATCAGTGACCGCCGCGGCTATTCACCCCTCCACTTT | CAISDRRGYSPLHF
TRBD2 | TRBJ2-3 | TRBV28 | few | TGTGCCAGCAGTGACTCAACAGCGGGAAGGAAAGATACGCAGTATTTT | CASSDSTAGRKDTQYF
- | TRBJ1-2 | TRBV29-1 | many | TGCAGCGTTTTCAAAGGGGAGGACTATGGCTACACCTTC | CSVFKGEDYGYTF
- | TRBJ2-1 | TRBV11-3 | - | TGTGCCAGCAGCGGAAACACCTACAATGAGCAGTTCTTC | CASSGNTYNEQFF
TRBD1 | TRBJ1-4 | TRBV5-1 | many | TGCGCCAGCAGCTTACTAACCGGGACAGGGAATGAAAAACTGTTTTTT | CASSLLTGTGNEKLFF
- | TRBJ1-1 | TRBV7-9 | - | TGTGCCAGCAGCTTAGAGGCGGCGGGTGAAGCTTTCTTT | CASSLEAAGEAFF
- | TRBJ2-1 | TRBV5-4 | - | TGTGCCAGCAGCTTGGGGGGCGCATTCAATGAGCAGTTCTTC | CASSLGGAFNEQFF
TRBD2 | TRBJ2-6 | TRBV9 | - | TGTGCCAGCAGCGCGACTAGCGGGAGTGGTGGGGCCAACGTCCTGACTTTC | CASSATSGSGGANVLTF
TRBD2 | TRBJ2-7 | TRBV6-5 | few | TGTGCCAGCAGTTACTTGTTGTATTGCTGGGAGGGAAAAGCATCCTATTACTACGAGCAGTACTTC | CASSYLLYCWEGKASYYYEQYF
- | TRBJ1-2 | TRBV20-1 | many | TGCAGTGCTAAAGATGGGGGGGGGCGCCACTATGGCTACACCTTC | CSAKDGGGRHYGYTF
- | TRBJ1-1 | TRBV19 | - | TGTGCCAGTAGTATCGTCTCAGGAGCTAACACTGAAGCTTTCTTT | CASSIVSGANTEAFF
- | TRBJ1-4 | TRBV11-2 | - | TGTGCCAGCAGCCCGAGGGAACCCAATGAAAAACTGTTTTTT | CASSPREPNEKLFF
- | TRBJ1-6 | TRBV6-6 | - | TGTGCCAGCAGTTACTATGTGGAGGGCGGCTCACCCCTCCACTTT | CASSYYVEGGSPLHF
- | TRBJ2-1 | TRBV7-3 | few | TGTGCCAGCAGCTCAAGGGGCCCTAGGTCGGGCGATTACTACAATGAGCAGTTCTTC | CASSSRGPRSGDYYNEQFF
- | TRBJ2-3 | TRBV12-3/TRBV12-4 | - | TGTGCCAGCAGTCCCCTAGGACAGAAAGATACGCAGTATTTT | CASSPLGQKDTQYF
- | TRBJ2-7 | TRBV13 | few | TGTGCCAGCAGCCGAGCGGAGAGCTCCTACGAGCAGTACTTC | CASSRAESSYEQYF
TRBD1 | TRBJ2-1 | TRBV12-3/TRBV12-4 | few | TGTGCCAGCAGCCAGGGGGCTTGGTTCAATGAGCAGTTCTTC | CASSQGAWFNEQFF
- | TRBJ2-2 | TRBV7-9 | few | TGTGCCAGCAGCTTACGACCGGAGCTGTTTTTT | CASSLRPELFF
- | TRBJ2-2 | TRBV2 | - | TGTGCCAGCAGAAGGGACTTCTCTGACACCGGGGAGCTGTTTTTT | CASRRDFSDTGELFF
TRBD2 | TRBJ2-3 | TRBV20-1 | many | TGCAGTGCTAGAGAATGGCGGGGGGACACAGATACGCAGTATTTT | CSAREWRGDTDTQYF
TRBD1 | TRBJ2-7 | TRBV6-6 | - | TGTGCCAGCAGTTACGAGGTGACAGGGAATTCCGAGCAGTACTTC | CASSYEVTGNSEQYF
- | TRBJ1-4 | TRBV29-1 | - | TGCAGCGCCAGGAGGATGAATGAGAAACTGTTTTTT | CSARRMNEKLFF
- | TRBJ1-1 | TRBV13 | - | TGTGCCAGCAGATTCACAGGGTCGGGCACTGAAGCTTTCTTT | CASRFTGSGTEAFF
- | TRBJ2-7 | TRBV19 | - | TGTGCCACCGCGGAAAGACGGGAGATCTACGAGCAGTACTTC | CATAERREIYEQYF
- | TRBJ2-5 | TRBV18 | few | TGTGCCAGCTCACTCGACAGGTTCTCTATACAAGAGACCCAGTACTTC | CASSLDRFSIQETQYF
- | TRBJ1-4 | TRBV12-3/TRBV12-4 | many | TGTGCCAGCAGTAAAAAGACGATTTCTAATGAAAAACTGTTTTTT | CASSKKTISNEKLFF
- | TRBJ2-3 | TRBV7-2 | - | TGTGCCAGCAGCCCGAGCCCACACACAGATACGCAGTATTTT | CASSPSPHTDTQYF
TRBD2 | TRBJ2-7 | TRBV7-3 | few | TGTGCCAGCAGCTTAGCGGGAGGGTCTTCTGGCGAGCAGTACTTC | CASSLAGGSSGEQYF